Listed here are 3 T cell receptor beta chains from one sample, sequenced in a study of T cells after yellow fever vaccination. Using its own MiXCR run on the 5' RACE reads, TCRdb lists one record per CDR3 protein. The sample contains fewer than 450,000 distinct CDR3 sequences, 3.5% to 4.5% of which appear only once. Sequenced material: PBMCs, taken 5 days after the yellow fever booster vaccination. The receptors shown here come from a man aged 18 to 30 who received the YFV17D yellow fever vaccine.

In its sample, this clonotype was seen many times. The V and J genes are TRBV10-2 and TRBJ2-7; the D is unclear. Germline values: CDR1 WSHSY, CDR2 SAAADI. The CDR3 contains 14 residues. V was pared by 3 bases and J by 1 base, with 10 bases between. This chain's CDR3 is CASSDPAPSYEQYF. The CDR3 nucleotides are TGCGCCAGCAGTGACCCAGCCCCTTCCTACGAGCAGTACTTC.

This clonotype was counted only a few times. The rearrangement links TRBV5-1 to TRBJ1-2; 8 bases line up with TRBD1. The CDR3 is 14 residues long. Trimming removed 3 bases from V and 8 bases from J; junction bases left unmatched: 9. Germline-derived CDR1 and CDR2 are SGHRS and YFSETQ. The CDR3 sequence: CASSSELDREGYTF. CDR3 coding DNA: TGCGCCAGCAGCTCCGAGCTGGACAGGGAAGGCTACACCTTC. Looking up the rest from reference TRBV5-1 and TRBJ1-2 gives the full variable domain: KAGVTQTPRYLIKTRGQQVTLSCSPISGHRSVSWYQQTPGQGLQFLFEYFSETQRNKGNFPGRFSGRQFSNSRSEMNVSTLELGDSALYLCASSSELDREGYTFGSGTRLTVV.

Points on this clonotype: A much larger clone lies a single base off, so this may be a read error. The J gene is TRBJ1-2, the V gene TRBV19; tentatively, D is TRBD1 (5 bases). CDR1 and CDR2 from the germline V gene are LNHDA and SQIVND (reference sequence). The CDR3 sequence is 17 residues long. The DNA for the CDR3 is TGTGCCAGTAGTAGTCAGGGTTTCCCACCCTCTAACTCTGGCTACACCTTC. Amino acids: CASSSQGFPPSNSGYTF.